The rows below give T cell receptor beta chains drawn from one sample of a study of early stage breast cancer tumors. Sequencing was performed with immunoSEQ multiplex PCR; in TCRdb, only in-frame clones are kept and a portion is missing. The profile shows some 75,000 clones, 79% of them singletons. Sequenced: blood. The receptors shown here come from a person in their sixties with breast cancer. Each CDR3 is given with its conserved first and last residue. Each record gives: clone size, D gene, V gene, J gene, CDR3 DNA, CDR3 protein. A D gene is named only where the DNA matches it firmly. Some rows mark clone size as missing; the rest say once, few, many or name a class of expanded clone.

>few|-|TRBV2|TRBJ2-7
TGTGCCAGCAGGGGGGCGTACGAGCAGTACTTC
CASRGAYEQYF
>-|-|TRBV9|TRBJ2-5
TGTGCCAGCAGCGTAGAGATCCAAGAGACCCAGTACTTC
CASSVEIQETQYF
>few|-|TRBV9|TRBJ1-2
TGTGCCAGCAGCGTAGGGGGCACCTATGGCTACACCTTC
CASSVGGTYGYTF
>-|-|TRBV6-5|TRBJ2-5
TGTGCCAGCACCGGACCAGGGGAGACCCAGTACTTC
CASTGPGETQYF
>-|-|TRBV15|TRBJ1-5
TGTGCCACCAGCACTTCTAAGGGGTACAATCAGCCCCAGCATTTT
CATSTSKGYNQPQHF
>-|-|TRBV6-6|TRBJ2-7
TGTGCCAGCAGTTACCTTTTCAGAAACTCCTACGAGCAGTACTTC
CASSYLFRNSYEQYF
>-|-|TRBV11-3|TRBJ2-1
TGTGCCAGCAGCTTGGACCCTTACAATGAGCAGTTCTTC
CASSLDPYNEQFF
>-|-|TRBV6-1|TRBJ2-7
TGTGCCAGCAGTACGGGGGAGCAAGGCTACGAGCAGTACTTC
CASSTGEQGYEQYF
>-|-|TRBV6-5|TRBJ1-1
TGTGCCAGCAGTTTTAACAGGAACACTGAAGCTTTCTTT
CASSFNRNTEAFF
>-|-|TRBV19|TRBJ2-2
TGTGCCAGTACCCCCTCTCGACCCGGGGAGCTGTTTTTT
CASTPSRPGELFF
>few|-|TRBV30|TRBJ1-6
TGTGCCTGGAGTGTACGGGGGGGTGGTGATTCACCCCTCCACTTT
CAWSVRGGGDSPLHF
>-|TRBD1|TRBV6-5|TRBJ1-5
TGTGCCAGCAGTTACGGGACAGGGGAGTATCAGCCCCAGCATTTT
CASSYGTGEYQPQHF
>-|TRBD2|TRBV4-3|TRBJ2-1
TGCGCCAGCAGCCAGGCCCGGGGGGGAAGCTGGGAGCAGTTCTTC
CASSQARGGSWEQFF
>-|TRBD2|TRBV7-2|TRBJ2-3
TGTGCCAGCAGCTTATCCGGGGGGGCAGATACGCAGTATTTT
CASSLSGGADTQYF
>-|-|TRBV9|TRBJ1-1
TGTGCCAGCACTCCGGGACATTCGAACACTGAAGCTTTCTTT
CASTPGHSNTEAFF
>once|-|TRBV15|TRBJ1-2
TGTGCCACTGTTCGGACGGGCAACTATGGCTACACCTTC
CATVRTGNYGYTF
>-|-|TRBV6-5|TRBJ2-3
TGTGCCAGCAGTTACTCGAGGGTATTGGCAGATACGCAGTATTTT
CASSYSRVLADTQYF
>-|TRBD2|TRBV7-3|TRBJ2-1
TGTGCCAGCAGCTCTCCGGGGGGTGGTGAGCAGTTCTTC
CASSSPGGGEQFF
>-|-|TRBV5-1|TRBJ2-3
TGCGCCAGCAGCTTGGCCCTCGGGGGCAGGGGAGATACGCAGTATTTT
CASSLALGGRGDTQYF
>-|TRBD2|TRBV7-3|TRBJ2-7
TGTGCCAGCAGCTCTAGCGGGAGAAACGAGCAGTACTTC
CASSSSGRNEQYF
>few|-|TRBV12-2|TRBJ2-7
TGTGCAAGTCGCTTAGAAGGCGGGGGTATATCTAGGGACGAGCAGTACTTC
CASRLEGGGISRDEQYF
>-|-|TRBV19|TRBJ1-1
TGTGCCAGTAGCACAGCGAACACTGAAGCTTTCTTT
CASSTANTEAFF
>-|TRBD2|TRBV5-1|TRBJ2-3
TGCGCCAGCAGCCCTAATCCGGGACTAGCCACAGATACGCAGTATTTT
CASSPNPGLATDTQYF
>-|-|TRBV19|TRBJ1-2
TGTGCCAGTAGCGGAGGCTTGCTTTATGGCTACACCTTC
CASSGGLLYGYTF
>-|-|TRBV7-9|TRBJ2-7
TGTGCCAGCAGCTTAGTTTTCGGGCAAAACGAGCAGTACTTC
CASSLVFGQNEQYF
>-|TRBD1|TRBV6-5|TRBJ2-7
TGTGCCAGCAGTAAGGACAGGGGCGGGTACGAGCAGTACTTC
CASSKDRGGYEQYF
>-|-|TRBV9|TRBJ1-1
TGTGCCAGCAGCCCCTTTCCGATGGTGAACACTGAAGCTTTCTTT
CASSPFPMVNTEAFF
>-|-|TRBV7-2|TRBJ1-2
TGTGCCAGCAGCAAGGGTAGAAATAACTATGGCTACACCTTC
CASSKGRNNYGYTF
>-|TRBD2|TRBV19|TRBJ2-2
TGTGCCAGTAGCTTAACGAGCGGGAGGGCAGGAGAGCTGTTTTTT
CASSLTSGRAGELFF
>-|TRBD2|TRBV7-9|TRBJ2-3
TGTGCCAGCAGCCGTATCACTAGCGGGGGAACAGATACGCAGTATTTT
CASSRITSGGTDTQYF
>once|-|TRBV27|TRBJ2-1
TGTGCCACGCTCCCCCGGGCAGGGGAAGAATACAATGAGCAGTTCTTC
CATLPRAGEEYNEQFF
>-|TRBD1|TRBV16|TRBJ1-4
TGTGCCAGCTCCCGGGACAGGGAAAAACTGTTTTTT
CASSRDREKLFF
>-|-|TRBV11-1|TRBJ1-2
TGTGCCAGCAGCTTCCTTCCGGGTCTTATCCCGGGCGGCTACACCTTC
CASSFLPGLIPGGYTF
>-|-|TRBV20-1|TRBJ2-1
TGCAGTGTCCGGAGGGGCAATGAGCAGTTCTTC
CSVRRGNEQFF
>few|-|TRBV11-2|TRBJ1-4
TGTGCCAGCAGCTTAGACAGGGGAGTCGGAAAACTGTTTTTT
CASSLDRGVGKLFF
>-|TRBD1|TRBV11-3|TRBJ2-1
TGTGCCAGCAGCTTCAGGGGGTCCTACAATGAGCAGTTCTTC
CASSFRGSYNEQFF
>-|-|TRBV6-4|TRBJ2-3
TGTGCCAGCAGTGACAACGGTCGAGATACGCAGTATTTT
CASSDNGRDTQYF
>-|-|TRBV19|TRBJ2-3
TGTGCCAGTAAAACAGACACCACAGATACGCAGTATTTT
CASKTDTTDTQYF
>-|-|TRBV6-5|TRBJ2-2
TGTGCCAGCAGCCATACCCTCCAGAGAACCGGGGAGCTGTTTTTT
CASSHTLQRTGELFF
>-|-|TRBV5-1|TRBJ2-3
TGCGCCAGCAGCGTCGGGGCTAGCACAGATACGCAGTATTTT
CASSVGASTDTQYF
>-|-|TRBV9|TRBJ2-3
TGTGCCAGCAGCGTGCAGGGCACAGATACGCAGTATTTT
CASSVQGTDTQYF
>-|-|TRBV7-9|TRBJ1-5
TGTGCCAGCAGCTCAGACAGGACAATTAGCAATCAGCCCCAGCATTTT
CASSSDRTISNQPQHF